Each of the 27 T cell receptor beta chains below was sequenced from the same sample in a study of T cell responses to AZD1222 COVID-19 vaccine. Profiling relied on immunoSEQ multiplex PCR, and the TCRdb table lists in-frame clones only, not all of them. The table includes over 130,000 clones, 90% to 95% detected once. Material: peripheral blood, obtained 28 days after the second AZD1222 dose. The receptors here all came from an adult who received the AZD1222 COVID-19 vaccine.

This rearrangement joins TRBV20-1 to TRBJ1-2; 10 bases align to TRBD1. After removal of 3 bases from V and 6 bases from J, the junction contained 13 bases not matched to a gene. From germline, CDR1 is DFQATT and CDR2 SNEGSKA (reference sequence). The CDR3 sequence is 16 residues long. The CDR3 DNA reads TGCAGTGCTAGTCCCGGGACAGGGGAAAGTGTGGATGGCTACACCTTC. Protein product: CSASPGTGESVDGYTF.

J is TRBJ2-3 and V is TRBV7-9; TRBD2 aligns across 7 bases. V shed 3 bases, J shed 7 bases, and the junction held 16 bases outside the gene matches. CDR1 and CDR2 from the germline V gene are SEHNR and FQNEAQ (reference sequence). The CDR3 loop spans 17 amino acids. The CDR3 here is CASSFSRGEGMTNTQYF. CDR3 bases: TGTGCCAGCAGCTTCTCCCGGGGGGAGGGGATGACTAATACGCAGTATTTT.

The chain combines TRBV7-9 with TRBJ2-1; no clear D. Trimming shortened V by 2 bases and J by 9 bases, and 5 bases separated the two germline ends. The germline CDR1 and CDR2 sequences are SEHNR and FQNEAQ (reference sequence). This CDR3 has 11 amino acids. CDR3 sequence reads: CASSLSREQFF. DNA for the CDR3: TGTGCCAGCAGCTTATCACGTGAGCAGTTCTTC.

The chain employs TRBV10-1 and TRBJ2-3, with 9 bases matching TRBD1. V lost 2 bases and J lost 5; bases outside the gene matches: 8. The germline V gene encodes CDR1 WNHNN and CDR2 SYGVQD (reference sequence). The CDR3 sequence is 16 residues long. The CDR3 DNA reads TGCGCCAGCAGTGAGGTGTGGACAGGGGTGGGAGATACGCAGTATTTT. Amino acid sequence: CASSEVWTGVGDTQYF.

CDR3 in DNA: TGCGCCAGCAGCCAAGAATCCGGGACAGGGCCCTACAATGAGCAGTTCTTC. Protein product: CASSQESGTGPYNEQFF. The V call is TRBV4-3, the J call TRBJ2-1; 9 bases match TRBD1. The CDR3 extends over 17 amino acids. The V gene end was trimmed by 0 bases and the J gene end by 2 bases; junction bases not matched to a gene: 5. Per the germline V gene, CDR1 is LGHNA and CDR2 is YSLEER.

V and J are TRBV11-2 and TRBJ1-1; the match to TRBD1 covers 7 bases. The V and J ends lost 0 bases and 3 bases, in that order; junction bases with no gene match: 4. The length of the CDR3 is 15 residues. Germline V CDR1 and CDR2: SGHAT, FQNNGV. CDR3 bases: TGTGCCAGCAGCTTAGACAGGGGGGTTTACACTGAAGCTTTCTTT. Its translation is CASSLDRGVYTEAFF.

The CDR3 region has the DNA TGTGCCAGCAGTGGTCAGGAGAACACTGAAGCTTTCTTT. Encoded protein: CASSGQENTEAFF. The chain has TRBV2 and TRBJ1-1, with unresolved D. The CDR3 covers 13 residues. Germline CDR1 and CDR2: SNHLY and FYNNEI. Trimming stripped 4 bases from V and 1 base from J, with 7 bases between.

V is TRBV7-9 and J is TRBJ2-3; D is perhaps TRBD1 (6 bases). This CDR3 contains 14 residues. The germline V gene encodes CDR1 SEHNR and CDR2 FQNEAQ (reference sequence). With 6 bases removed from V and 1 base from J, the gap between germline ends came to 11 bases. CDR3 sequence: CASRTGMGTDTQYF. The CDR3 DNA reads TGTGCCAGCAGAACAGGGATGGGCACAGATACGCAGTATTTT. Supplemented by reference TRBV7-9 and TRBJ2-3, the full variable domain reads DTGVSQNPRHKITKRGQNVTFRCDPISEHNRLYWYRQTLGQGPEFLTYFQNEAQLEKSRLLSDRFSAERPKGSFSTLEIQRTEQGDSAMYLCASRTGMGTDTQYFGPGTRLTVL.

CDR3 sequence reads: CASSPEDDGYTF. In nucleotides, the CDR3 is TGTGCCAGCAGTCCGGAGGATGATGGCTACACCTTC. V is TRBV2 and J is TRBJ1-2, with D uncertain. The V gene's germline CDR1 is SNHLY and CDR2 FYNNEI. Trimming shortened V by 5 bases and J by 6 bases, and 10 bases separated the two germline ends. This CDR3 comprises 12 residues.

This rearrangement joins TRBV9 to TRBJ2-7; the match to TRBD1 covers 7 bases. The trim removed 0 bases at V and 6 bases at J, leaving 12 bases unmatched. The CDR3 has 16 amino acids. CDR1 is SGDLS and CDR2 is YYNGEE in the germline V gene. CDR3 nucleotides: TGTGCCAGCAGCGTAGCCTGGGACAGACAATACGTCGAGCAGTACTTC. Translation: CASSVAWDRQYVEQYF.

This sequence joins TRBV5-6 and TRBJ2-7; D unresolved. The length of the CDR3 is 14 residues. V was trimmed by 1 base and J by 2 bases, leaving 10 bases between them. Per the germline V gene, CDR1 is SGHDT and CDR2 is YYEEEE. For the CDR3, the DNA is TGTGCCAGCAGCTTGCTCGGGCCACCCTACGAGCAGTACTTC. Residues: CASSLLGPPYEQYF.

The chain uses TRBV7-8 and TRBJ2-7, with a possible D match to TRBD1 (5 bases). The CDR3 is made up of 14 amino acids. Germline CDR1 reads SGHVS; CDR2 reads FQNEAQ. The V end lost 1 base, the J end lost 4 bases, and 11 bases lay between the germline ends. The CDR3 region has the DNA TGTGCCAGCAGCTTAGGGGCAGGGTGGTACGAGCAGTACTTC. Translating it yields CASSLGAGWYEQYF.

This chain joins TRBV11-2 and TRBJ1-4; D perhaps matches TRBD1 (5 bases). The CDR3 loop spans 13 amino acids. Trimming took off 9 bases at V and 5 bases at J, with 13 bases between the two ends. Germline V gene data show CDR1 as SGHAT and CDR2 as FQNNGV. The CDR3, as DNA: TGTGCCAGACTGGGGCCTTTGAATGAAAAACTGTTTTTT. It specifies CARLGPLNEKLFF.

The chain links TRBV9 to TRBJ2-1, with 7 bases fitting TRBD2. The germline V gene encodes CDR1 SGDLS and CDR2 YYNGEE. The CDR3 totals 13 residues. Trimming removed 0 bases from V and 9 bases from J; junction bases left unmatched: 3. CDR3 sequence: CASSVGGGSEQFF. The CDR3 DNA reads as TGTGCCAGCAGCGTAGGGGGAGGGAGTGAGCAGTTCTTC. Complete variable domain (other parts from reference TRBV9 and TRBJ2-1): DSGVTQTPKHLITATGQRVTLRCSPRSGDLSVYWYQQSLDQGLQFLIQYYNGEERAKGNILERFSAQQFPDLHSELNLSSLELGDSALYFCASSVGGGSEQFFGPGTRLTVL.

V and J are TRBV19 and TRBJ2-1; 11 bases agree with TRBD2. J lost 4 bases, V lost 4 bases, and 3 bases had no gene match. CDR3 size: 15 residues. Germline CDR1 LNHDA, CDR2 SQIVND (reference sequence). CDR3 sequence: CASSSGTSGYNEQFF. The CDR3 DNA sequence: TGTGCCAGTAGTAGTGGGACTAGCGGTTACAATGAGCAGTTCTTC. Full variable domain (missing parts from reference TRBV19 and TRBJ2-1): DGGITQSPKYLFRKEGQNVTLSCEQNLNHDAMYWYRQDPGQGLRLIYYSQIVNDFQKGDIAEGYSVSREKKESFPLTVTSAQKNPTAFYLCASSSGTSGYNEQFFGPGTRLTVL.

The J gene is TRBJ2-2, the V gene TRBV4-1, with a possible D match to TRBD2 (6 bases). Germline lookup yields CDR1 MGHRA and CDR2 YSYEKL. The CDR3 spans 14 residues. V lost 6 bases, J lost 4 bases, and 12 bases lay in between. The CDR3 coding sequence is TGCGCCAGCAGGTACGGGGGTAGCACCGGGGAGCTGTTTTTT. Its protein product is CASRYGGSTGELFF.

CDR3 DNA: TGTGCCAGCAGCCCCGGACAGGGAGCCGAGCAGTACTTC. The encoded protein is CASSPGQGAEQYF. The chain carries TRBV9 and TRBJ2-7, with 8 bases matching TRBD1. CDR3 length: 13 residues. With 4 bases clipped from V and 6 bases from J, the junction kept 6 bases outside the gene matches. Germline values: CDR1 SGDLS, CDR2 YYNGEE.

The chain joins TRBV6-1 to TRBJ2-3; maybe TRBD2 (6 bases). The CDR3 loop spans 15 amino acids. Germline V CDR1 and CDR2: MNHNS, SASEGT. Deletions cut 2 bases from V and 4 bases from J, with 13 bases between. The chain's CDR3 is CASSETAAGSDTQYF. In DNA, the CDR3 is TGTGCCAGCAGTGAAACGGCGGCGGGATCAGATACGCAGTATTTT.

V gene TRBV10-3 combines with J gene TRBJ1-1; weak D call: TRBD1 (5 bases). Trimming cost V 2 bases and J 0 bases, with 7 bases left between them. The length of the CDR3 is 14 residues. From germline, CDR1 is ENHRY and CDR2 SYGVKD. The CDR3 protein is CAISEGGVNTEAFF. The CDR3 region has the DNA TGTGCCATCAGTGAGGGGGGGGTGAACACTGAAGCTTTCTTT.

The chain has TRBV7-2 and TRBJ1-5, with 10 bases identical to TRBD1. The CDR3 totals 16 residues. The V and J ends lost 5 bases and 11 bases, in that order; junction bases with no gene match: 15. Germline V gene lookup returns CDR1 SGHTA and CDR2 FQGNSA. The CDR3 reads CASSNEPGQGERAQHF. In DNA, the CDR3 is TGTGCCAGCAGCAACGAGCCCGGACAGGGGGAAAGAGCCCAGCATTTT.

In regard to this clone: At one end, the junction sequence differs from germline, possibly due to a read error. V gene TRBV20-1 combines with J gene TRBJ1-1; D ambiguous. This CDR3 is built from 11 residues. Looked up from germline, CDR1 is DFQATT and CDR2 is SNEGSKA (reference sequence). Here the CDR3 DNA reads TGCAGTGCTAGCGACGGGTTAGGAGCTCTCTTT. The encoded protein is CSASDGLGALF.

The gene calls are TRBV9 and TRBJ2-5, with D unclear. The germline gives CDR1 SGDLS, CDR2 YYNGEE. This CDR3 has 15 amino acids. V was cut by 0 bases and J by 5 bases, with 14 bases left in between. CDR3 loop: CASSVGYPPGETQYF. The CDR3 nucleotides are TGTGCCAGCAGCGTAGGATACCCTCCCGGGGAGACCCAGTACTTC.

CDR3 sequence: CASSEYIRGRATGELFF. For the CDR3, the DNA is TGTGCCAGCAGTGAATATATTCGCGGGAGGGCCACCGGGGAGCTGTTTTTT. The chain combines TRBV25-1 with TRBJ2-2; 9 bases fit TRBD2. The J segment lost 4 bases and the V segment lost 0 bases, leaving 6 bases of the junction unmatched. The CDR3 totals 17 residues. Germline CDR1 and CDR2: MGHDK and SYGVNS.

The chain recombines TRBV29-1 with TRBJ1-1; unclear D gene. The V end was cut by 6 bases, the J end by 1 base, with 12 bases between. Germline CDR1 and CDR2: SQVTM and ANQGSEA. This CDR3 is 13 amino acids long. Written as DNA, the CDR3 is TGCAGCGTGTCTGGACGCGCGAACACTGAAGCTTTCTTT. It is translated as CSVSGRANTEAFF.

This chain joins TRBV19 and TRBJ1-1; the D gene is possibly TRBD1 (6 bases). CDR3 length: 13 residues. Germline-derived CDR1 and CDR2 are LNHDA and SQIVND (reference sequence). V was trimmed by 7 bases and J by 3 bases, leaving 12 bases between them. CDR3 sequence reads: CASTYRADTEAFF. The CDR3 DNA is TGTGCCAGTACCTACAGGGCCGACACTGAAGCTTTCTTT.

The rearrangement links TRBV9 to TRBJ2-1; D not resolved. Germline V gene sequence: CDR1 SGDLS, CDR2 YYNGEE. Deletions cut 2 bases from V and 2 bases from J, with 11 bases between. CDR3 length equals 15 residues. DNA of the CDR3: TGTGCCAGCAGCGTTGGGCCTGGGGCCTACAATGAGCAGTTCTTC. Translation: CASSVGPGAYNEQFF.

The V and J genes are TRBV4-2 and TRBJ2-1, with TRBD1 identical over 7 bases. The CDR3 extends over 14 amino acids. V shed 3 bases, J shed 5 bases, and the junction held 4 bases outside the gene matches. CDR1 is LGHNA and CDR2 is YNFKEQ in the germline V gene. CDR3 residues: CASSHTGVDNEQFF. In DNA form, the CDR3 reads TGTGCCAGCAGCCATACAGGGGTGGACAATGAGCAGTTCTTC.